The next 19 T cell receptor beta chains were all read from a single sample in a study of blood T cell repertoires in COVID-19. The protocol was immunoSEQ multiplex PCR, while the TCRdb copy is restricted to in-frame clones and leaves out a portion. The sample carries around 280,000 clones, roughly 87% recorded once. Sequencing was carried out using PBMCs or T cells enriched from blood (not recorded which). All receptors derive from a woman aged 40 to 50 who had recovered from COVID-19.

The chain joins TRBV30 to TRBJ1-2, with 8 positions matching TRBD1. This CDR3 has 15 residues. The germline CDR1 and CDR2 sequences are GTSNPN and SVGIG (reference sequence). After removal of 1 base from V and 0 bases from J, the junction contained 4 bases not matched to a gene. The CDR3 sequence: CAWSGQGAPNYGYTF. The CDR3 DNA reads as TGTGCCTGGAGTGGGCAGGGGGCGCCTAACTATGGCTACACCTTC.

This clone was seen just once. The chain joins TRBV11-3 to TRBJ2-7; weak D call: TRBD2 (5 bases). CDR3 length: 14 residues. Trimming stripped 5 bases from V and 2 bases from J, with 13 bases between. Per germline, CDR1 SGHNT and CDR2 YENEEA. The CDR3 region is CASSHGESAYEQYF. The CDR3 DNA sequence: TGTGCCAGCAGCCATGGGGAGAGCGCCTACGAGCAGTACTTC.

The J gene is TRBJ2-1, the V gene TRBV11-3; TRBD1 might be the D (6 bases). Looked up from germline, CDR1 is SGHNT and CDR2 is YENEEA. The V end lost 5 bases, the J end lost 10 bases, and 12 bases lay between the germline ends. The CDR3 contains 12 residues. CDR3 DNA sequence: TGTGCCAGCAGCCGAGGGGGATGGGAGCAGTTCTTC. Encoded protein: CASSRGGWEQFF. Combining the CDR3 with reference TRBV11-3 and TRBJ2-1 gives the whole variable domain EAGVVQSPRYKIIEKKQPVAFWCNPISGHNTLYWYLQNLGQGPELLIRYENEEAVDDSQLPKDRFSAERLKGVDSTLKIQPAELGDSAVYLCASSRGGWEQFFGPGTRLTVL.

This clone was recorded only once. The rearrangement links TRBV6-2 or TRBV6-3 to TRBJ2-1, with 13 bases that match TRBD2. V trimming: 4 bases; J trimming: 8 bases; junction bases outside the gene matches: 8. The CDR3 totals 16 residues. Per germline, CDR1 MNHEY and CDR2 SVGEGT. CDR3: CASSSPLAGGWDEQFF. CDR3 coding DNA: TGTGCCAGCAGTTCCCCACTAGCGGGAGGGTGGGATGAGCAGTTCTTC.

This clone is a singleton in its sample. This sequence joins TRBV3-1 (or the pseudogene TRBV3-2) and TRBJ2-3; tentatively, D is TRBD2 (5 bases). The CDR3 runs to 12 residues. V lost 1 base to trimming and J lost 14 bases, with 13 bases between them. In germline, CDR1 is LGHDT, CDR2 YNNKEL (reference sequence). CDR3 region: CASSQGGRALYF. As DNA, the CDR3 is TGTGCCAGCAGCCAAGGCGGGCGGGCTCTGTATTTT.

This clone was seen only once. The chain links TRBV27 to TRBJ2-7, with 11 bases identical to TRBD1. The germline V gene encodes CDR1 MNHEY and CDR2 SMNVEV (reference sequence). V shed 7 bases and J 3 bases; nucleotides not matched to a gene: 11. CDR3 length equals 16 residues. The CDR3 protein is CASMRTGGLGGYEQYF. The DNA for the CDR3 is TGTGCCAGCATGAGGACAGGGGGCTTGGGGGGCTACGAGCAGTACTTC.

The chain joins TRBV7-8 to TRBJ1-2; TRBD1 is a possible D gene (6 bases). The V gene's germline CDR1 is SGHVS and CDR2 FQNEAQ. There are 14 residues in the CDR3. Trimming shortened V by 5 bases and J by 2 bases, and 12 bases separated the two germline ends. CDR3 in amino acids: CASSVMQGNYGYTF. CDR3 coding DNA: TGTGCCAGCAGCGTGATGCAGGGGAACTATGGCTACACCTTC.

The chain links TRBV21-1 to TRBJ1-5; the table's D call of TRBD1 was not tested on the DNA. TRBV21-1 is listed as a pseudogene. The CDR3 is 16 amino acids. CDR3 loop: CASRPGAGGEHQPQHF. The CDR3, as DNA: TGTGCCAGCAGACCCGGGGCTGGGGGCGAGCATCAGCCCCAGCATTTT.

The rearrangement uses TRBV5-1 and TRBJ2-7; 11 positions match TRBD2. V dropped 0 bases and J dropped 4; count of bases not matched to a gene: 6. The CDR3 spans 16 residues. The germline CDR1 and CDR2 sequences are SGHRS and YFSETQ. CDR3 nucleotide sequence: TGCGCCAGCAGCTTGGTGGCTAGCGGGGGGTATTACGAGCAGTACTTC. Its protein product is CASSLVASGGYYEQYF.

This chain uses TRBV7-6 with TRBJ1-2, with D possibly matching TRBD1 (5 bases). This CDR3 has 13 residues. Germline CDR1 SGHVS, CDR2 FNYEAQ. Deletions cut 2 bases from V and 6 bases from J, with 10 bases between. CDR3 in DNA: TGTGCCAGCAGCTTACGCAGGGTTGATGGCTACACCTTC. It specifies CASSLRRVDGYTF.

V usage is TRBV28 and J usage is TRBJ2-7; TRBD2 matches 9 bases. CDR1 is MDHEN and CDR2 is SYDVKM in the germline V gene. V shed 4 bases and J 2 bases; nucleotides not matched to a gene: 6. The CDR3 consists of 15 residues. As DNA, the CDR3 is TGTGCCAGCAGTTCCGGGACTAGCAGCCCCTACGAGCAGTACTTC. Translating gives CASSSGTSSPYEQYF.

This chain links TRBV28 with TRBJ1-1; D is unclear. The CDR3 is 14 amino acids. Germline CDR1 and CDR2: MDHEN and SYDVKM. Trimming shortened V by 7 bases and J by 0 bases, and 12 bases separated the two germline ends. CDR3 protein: CASKLKLLNTEAFF. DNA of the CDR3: TGTGCCAGCAAGCTGAAATTACTGAACACTGAAGCTTTCTTT.

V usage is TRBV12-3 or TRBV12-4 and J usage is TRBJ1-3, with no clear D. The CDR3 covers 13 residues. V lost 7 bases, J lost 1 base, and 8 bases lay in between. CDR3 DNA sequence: TGTGCCAGCACCCTGTTTTCTGGAAACACCATATATTTT. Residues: CASTLFSGNTIYF.

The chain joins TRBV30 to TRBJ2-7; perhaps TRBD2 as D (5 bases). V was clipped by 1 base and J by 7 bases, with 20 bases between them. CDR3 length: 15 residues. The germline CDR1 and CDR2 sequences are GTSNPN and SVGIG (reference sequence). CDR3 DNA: TGTGCCTGGAGTGCCCCGGTACGGTTCGGGAAAGAGCAGTACTTC. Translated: CAWSAPVRFGKEQYF.

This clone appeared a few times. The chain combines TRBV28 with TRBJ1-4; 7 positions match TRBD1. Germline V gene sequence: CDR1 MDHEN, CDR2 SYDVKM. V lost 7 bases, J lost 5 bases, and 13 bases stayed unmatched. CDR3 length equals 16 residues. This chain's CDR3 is CASTTQGQVGNEKLFF. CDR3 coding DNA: TGTGCCAGCACTACACAAGGACAGGTTGGCAATGAAAAACTGTTTTTT. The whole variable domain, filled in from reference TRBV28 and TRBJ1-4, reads DVKVTQSSRYLVKRTGEKVFLECVQDMDHENMFWYRQDPGLGLRLIYFSYDVKMKEKGDIPEGYSVSREKKERFSLILESASTNQTSMYLCASTTQGQVGNEKLFFGSGTQLSVL.

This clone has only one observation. The DNA of the CDR3 is TGTGCCAGCAGCGATTACCGGGACAGCGCCTACGAGCAGTACTTC. It yields the protein CASSDYRDSAYEQYF. This chain links TRBV25-1 with TRBJ2-7, with 7 positions matching TRBD1. The V gene's germline CDR1 is MGHDK and CDR2 SYGVNS. The CDR3 is 15 residues long. V was pared by 6 bases and J by 2 bases, with 10 bases of the junction left unmatched.

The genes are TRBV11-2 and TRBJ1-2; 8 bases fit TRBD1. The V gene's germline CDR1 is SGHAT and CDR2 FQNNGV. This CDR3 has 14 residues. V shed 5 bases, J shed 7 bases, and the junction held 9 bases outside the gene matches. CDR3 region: CASSDLGDRSGYTF. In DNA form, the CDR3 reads TGTGCCAGCAGCGACCTCGGGGACAGGAGTGGCTACACCTTC.

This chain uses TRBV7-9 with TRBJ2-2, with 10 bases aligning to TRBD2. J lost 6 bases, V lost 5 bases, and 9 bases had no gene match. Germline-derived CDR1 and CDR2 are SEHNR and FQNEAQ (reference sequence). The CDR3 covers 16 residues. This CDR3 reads CASSLYSGRMAGELFF. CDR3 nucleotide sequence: TGTGCCAGCAGCCTTTATAGCGGGAGGATGGCCGGGGAGCTGTTTTTT.

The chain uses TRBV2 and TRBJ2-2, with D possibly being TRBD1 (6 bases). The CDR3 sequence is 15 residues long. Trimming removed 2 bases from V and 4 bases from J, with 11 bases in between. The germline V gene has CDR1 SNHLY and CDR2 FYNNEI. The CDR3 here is CASSETGTSTGELFF. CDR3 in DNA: TGTGCCAGCAGTGAAACCGGGACATCCACCGGGGAGCTGTTTTTT. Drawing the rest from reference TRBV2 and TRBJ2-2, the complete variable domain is EPEVTQTPSHQVTQMGQEVILRCVPISNHLYFYWYRQILGQKVEFLVSFYNNEISEKSEIFDDQFSVERPDGSNFTLKIRSTKLEDSAMYFCASSETGTSTGELFFGEGSRLTVL.